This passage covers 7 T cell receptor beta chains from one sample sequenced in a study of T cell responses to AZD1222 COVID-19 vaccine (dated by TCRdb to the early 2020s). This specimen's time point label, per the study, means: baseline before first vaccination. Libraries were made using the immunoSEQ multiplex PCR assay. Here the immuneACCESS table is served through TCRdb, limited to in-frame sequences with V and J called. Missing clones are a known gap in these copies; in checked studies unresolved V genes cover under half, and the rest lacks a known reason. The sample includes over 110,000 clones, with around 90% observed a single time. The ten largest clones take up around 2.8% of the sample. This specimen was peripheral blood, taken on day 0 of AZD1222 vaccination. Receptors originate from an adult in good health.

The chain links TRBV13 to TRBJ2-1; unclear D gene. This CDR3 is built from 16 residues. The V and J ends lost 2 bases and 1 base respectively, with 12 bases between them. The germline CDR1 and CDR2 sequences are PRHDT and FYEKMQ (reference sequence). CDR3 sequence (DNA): TGTGCCAGCAGCTTATTAAGAGCAGAGTCCTACAATGAGCAGTTCTTC. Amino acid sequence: CASSLLRAESYNEQFF.

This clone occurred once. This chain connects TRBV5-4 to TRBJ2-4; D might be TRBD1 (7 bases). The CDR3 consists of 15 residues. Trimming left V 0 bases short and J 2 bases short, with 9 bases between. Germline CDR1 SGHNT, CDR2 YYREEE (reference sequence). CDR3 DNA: TGTGCCAGCAGCTTGGCAGGGGGGCCCAAAAACATTCAGTACTTC. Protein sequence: CASSLAGGPKNIQYF.

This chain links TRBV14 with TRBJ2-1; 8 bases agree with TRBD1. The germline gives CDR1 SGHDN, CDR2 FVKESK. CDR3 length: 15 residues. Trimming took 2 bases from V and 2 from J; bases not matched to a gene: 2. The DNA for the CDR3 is TGTGCCAGCAGCCAACAGGGGGCTACCTACAATGAGCAGTTCTTC. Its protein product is CASSQQGATYNEQFF.

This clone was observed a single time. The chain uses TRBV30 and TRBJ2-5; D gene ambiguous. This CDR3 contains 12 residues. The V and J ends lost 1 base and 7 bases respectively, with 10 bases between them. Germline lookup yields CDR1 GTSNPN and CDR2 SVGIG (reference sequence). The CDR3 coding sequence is TGTGCCTGGAGTGAACAGTTCGCGACCCAGTACTTC. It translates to CAWSEQFATQYF.

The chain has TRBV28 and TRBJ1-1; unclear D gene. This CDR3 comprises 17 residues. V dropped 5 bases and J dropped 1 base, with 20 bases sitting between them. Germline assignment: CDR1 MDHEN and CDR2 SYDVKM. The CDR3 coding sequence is TGTGCCAGCAGTACTCCCCAATATGGTTACAGGAACACTGAAGCTTTCTTT. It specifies CASSTPQYGYRNTEAFF.

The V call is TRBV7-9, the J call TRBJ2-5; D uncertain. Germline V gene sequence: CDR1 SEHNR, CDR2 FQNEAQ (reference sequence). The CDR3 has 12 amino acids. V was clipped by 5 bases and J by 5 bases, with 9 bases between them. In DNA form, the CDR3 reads TGTGCCAGCAGCCTACCCTGGGAGACCCAGTACTTC. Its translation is CASSLPWETQYF.

The CDR3 DNA follows: TGTGCCTGGAGTCGCGAGAACTACGAGCAGTACTTC. Amino acids: CAWSRENYEQYF. The chain couples TRBV30 to TRBJ2-7; D unclear. Trimming removed 2 bases from V and 3 bases from J, with 8 bases in between. The germline CDR1 and CDR2 sequences are GTSNPN and SVGIG (reference sequence). The CDR3 is 12 amino acids. The entire variable domain, with the rest obtained from reference TRBV30 and TRBJ2-7, is as follows: SQTIHQWPATLVQPVGSPLSLECTVEGTSNPNLYWYRQAAGRGLQLLFYSVGIGQISSEVPQNLSASRPQDRQFILSSKKLLLSDSGFYLCAWSRENYEQYFGPGTRLTVT.